This T cell receptor beta chain was retrieved from a study of T cells in Graves' hyperthyroidism and ophthalmopathy. General study points: Ophthalmopathy cases were set apart from stable hyperthyroidism by a 13 V-J model. Most expanded thyroid clonotypes above 0.001 recurred in blood.

The germline V gene has CDR1 MNHNS and CDR2 SASEGT. The CDR3 has 16 amino acids. The ends lost 4 bases at V and 3 bases at J; junction bases unmatched: 9. Amplification of TCR beta CDR3 regions was performed using RNA transcripts as template. HTBI primers drove first-round RT-PCR of the TCR CDR3. TCRdb itself ran the multiplex PCR reads through MiXCR, one entry per CDR3 protein. This sample has some 580,000 distinct CDR3 sequences, with around 15% found just once. This clonotype was observed many times. The antigen is unknown. The receptor was derived from a woman in her forties with Graves' ophthalmopathy. The sample taken for sequencing was blood. The rearrangement links TRBV6-1 to TRBJ2-3; TRBD1 matches at 8 bases. The CDR3 sequence: CASSGRQGWGTDTQYF. The CDR3 nucleotides read TGTGCCAGCAGTGGTCGACAGGGGTGGGGGACAGATACGCAGTATTTT.